The source of this T cell receptor beta chain is a study of T cell responses to AZD1222 COVID-19 vaccine. Whole-study results and caveats: CD4 TCRs associated with vaccination spanned spike, dominating at 160-218 and 743-854.

As concerns this clone: Its antigen remains unidentified.

Combined were second doses at about 4 or about 12 weeks. Some clones are missing from TCRdb's copy, which holds only in-frame ones; the method was immunoSEQ multiplex PCR. The data show about 130,000 clones, over 75% seen once. The germline CDR1 and CDR2 sequences are SGHRS and YFSETQ. V shed 0 bases and J shed 5 bases, with 15 bases lying between them. The CDR3 runs 16 residues. Sequenced material: peripheral blood, taken 28 days after the second AZD1222 dose. The clonotype originates from an adult who received the AZD1222 COVID-19 vaccine. The chain couples TRBV5-1 to TRBJ1-5; no reliable D call. The DNA of the CDR3 is TGCGCCAGCAGCTTGGAGGGCAGCTACTCCTATCAGCCCCAGCATTTT. This sequence encodes CASSLEGSYSYQPQHF.